The present TCR beta chain was sequenced within a study of vaccination and CD4 T cells after COVID-19. On this clonotype: Its specificity is unknown.

CDR1 is SNHLY, CDR2 FYNNEI, per germline. CDR3 length equals 14 residues. Trimming cost V 4 bases and J 2 bases, with 10 bases left between them. Indicated treatment: roughly 10-day PBMC culture with coronavirus spike peptide pools or control peptides (ViraFEST assay). ViraFEST grew antigen-specific T cells using peptide pools, then sequenced TCRs. An Oncomine TCR Beta short-read assay was used to sequence the DNA from cultured CD4+ T cells. MiXCR was run by TCRdb on the PCR reads, yielding one entry per CDR3 protein. The data hold 20,000 to 25,000 distinct CDR3 sequences, with 45% to 60% observed a single time.

The chain joins TRBV2 to TRBJ2-3; D remains unclear. Sequencing used CD4+ T cells from blood, cultured in vitro. The receptor's source is a human donor who had recovered from COVID-19. For the CDR3, the DNA is TGTGCCAGCAGTGTTAGGACGGCCACAGATACGCAGTATTTT. It codes for CASSVRTATDTQYF.